This T cell receptor beta chain was obtained from a study of technical replicates of blood from several donors. Germline V gene data show CDR1 as MGHRA and CDR2 as YSYEKL. The V and J ends lost 0 bases and 5 bases, in that order; junction bases with no gene match: 7. The CDR3 covers 16 residues. Some clones are missing from TCRdb's copy, which holds only in-frame ones; the method was immunoSEQ multiplex PCR. The sample carries more than 90,000 clones, almost 97% recorded once. Sequencing was carried out using T cells isolated from PBMCs. The TCR originated in a human donor in good health. V usage is TRBV4-1 and J usage is TRBJ2-1; 7 bases line up with TRBD2. The CDR3 DNA reads TGCGCCAGCAGCCAAGAAGGGCTAGCGGATAACAATGAGCAGTTCTTC. As protein: CASSQEGLADNNEQFF.